This TCR beta chain was recovered during a study of blood T cell repertoires in COVID-19. Sequencing was performed with immunoSEQ multiplex PCR; in TCRdb, only in-frame clones are kept and a portion is missing. The data show around 99,000 clones, with approximately 89% seen just once and 6.8% held by the top ten. V shed 8 bases and J 3 bases; nucleotides not matched to a gene: 7. The length of the CDR3 is 14 residues. Germline CDR1 LNHNV, CDR2 YYDKDF (reference sequence). The sequence was collected from a man aged 45-65 years with active or convalescent COVID-19. Sequenced: peripheral blood. The chain has TRBV15 and TRBJ1-1; 9 positions match TRBD1. The CDR3 is CATGTGQGDTEAFF. CDR3 nucleotides: TGTGCCACCGGAACGGGACAGGGTGACACTGAAGCTTTCTTT.